This T cell receptor beta chain stems from a study of regulatory T cells in long-lasting Graves disease. General study points: Preferential use of TRBV28, TRBJ1-2 and TRBJ2-5 was seen in persistent disease.

Arm-PCR of CDR3 regions with iRepertoire HTBI primers generated TCR beta libraries. In the study's own analysis: Gene usage covered over 55 TRBV and 14 TRBJ segments. One entry per CDR3 protein, called by TCRdb with MiXCR from the multiplex PCR reads. These V and J calls originate from TCRdb's pipeline instead of the authors' own analysis. The data hold 200,000 to 300,000 distinct CDR3 sequences, with about 19% observed a single time. Stated time point: newly diagnosed GD, antithyroid drugs for less than 3 months. TCR sequences were obtained from RNA taken from PBMCs. Germline V CDR1 and CDR2: MGHRA, YSYEKL. The CDR3 consists of 16 residues. With V trimmed by 1 base and J by 9 bases, 10 bases remained unmatched. In this sample, this clonotype turned up a few times. The antigen is not known.

The specimen comprised peripheral blood mononuclear cells (PBMCs), sampled at new diagnosis, from a patient treated with antithyroid drugs. The rearrangement joins TRBV4-1 to TRBJ2-1; 9 bases are a match to TRBD2. The receptor was isolated from a female donor with Graves disease. CDR3 sequence (DNA): TGCGCCAGCAGCCAAGTAGTAGGTAGCGGGAGAGGTGAGCAGTTCTTC. Its protein is CASSQVVGSGRGEQFF.